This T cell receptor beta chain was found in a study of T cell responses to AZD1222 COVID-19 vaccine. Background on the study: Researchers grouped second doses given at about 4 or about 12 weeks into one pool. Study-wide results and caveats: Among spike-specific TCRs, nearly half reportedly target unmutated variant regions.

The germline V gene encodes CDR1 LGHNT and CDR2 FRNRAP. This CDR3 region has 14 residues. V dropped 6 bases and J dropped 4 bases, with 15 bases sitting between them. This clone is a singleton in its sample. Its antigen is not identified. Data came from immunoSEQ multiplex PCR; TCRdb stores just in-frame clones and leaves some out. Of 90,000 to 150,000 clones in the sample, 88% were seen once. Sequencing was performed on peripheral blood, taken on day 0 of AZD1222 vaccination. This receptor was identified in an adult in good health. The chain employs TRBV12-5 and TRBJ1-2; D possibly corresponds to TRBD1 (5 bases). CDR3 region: CASGDLRVGYGYTF. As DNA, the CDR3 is TGTGCTAGTGGGGACCTCAGGGTCGGCTATGGCTACACCTTC.